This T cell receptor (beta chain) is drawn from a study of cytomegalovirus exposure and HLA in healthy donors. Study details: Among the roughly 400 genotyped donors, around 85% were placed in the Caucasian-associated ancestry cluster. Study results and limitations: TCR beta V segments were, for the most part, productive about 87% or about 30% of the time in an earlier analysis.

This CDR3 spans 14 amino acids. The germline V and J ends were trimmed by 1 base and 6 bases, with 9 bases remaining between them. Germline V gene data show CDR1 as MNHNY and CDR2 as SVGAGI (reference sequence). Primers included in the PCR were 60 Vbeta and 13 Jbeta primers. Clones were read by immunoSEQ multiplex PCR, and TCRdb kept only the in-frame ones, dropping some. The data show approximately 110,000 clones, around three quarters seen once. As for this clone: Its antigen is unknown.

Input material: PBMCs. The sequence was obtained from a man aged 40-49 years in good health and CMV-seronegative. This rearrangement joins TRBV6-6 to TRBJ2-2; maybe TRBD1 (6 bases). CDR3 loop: CASSYWGPAGELFF. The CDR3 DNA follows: TGTGCCAGCAGTTACTGGGGGCCCGCCGGGGAGCTGTTTTTT.